Listed below are T cell receptor beta chains from one sample, sequenced in a study of cytomegalovirus exposure and HLA in healthy donors. Clones were sequenced by immunoSEQ multiplex PCR, and TCRdb holds only the in-frame ones, with some missing. The profile covers some 310,000 clones, with approximately 88% appearing a single time and roughly 0.96% taken by the ten largest. Sequencing used PBMCs. These receptors all come from a man aged 25 to 40 in good health and CMV-seronegative. CDR3s include the opening cysteine and the closing phenylalanine or tryptophan. The D gene is left open where the match is weak.

V gene: TRBV5-5; J gene: TRBJ1-2; CDR3 length: 15; D gene: TRBD1; CDR3 protein: CASSGGQGGNYGYTF
V gene: TRBV5-8; J gene: TRBJ2-3; CDR3 length: 15; D gene: TRBD1; CDR3 protein: CASRKDRAYTDTQYF
V gene: TRBV27; J gene: TRBJ2-7; CDR3 length: 15; D gene: TRBD1; CDR3 protein: CASSSGTGGSYEQYF
V gene: TRBV30; J gene: TRBJ2-3; CDR3 length: 15; D gene: .; CDR3 protein: CAWSVEDRAGGTQYF
V gene: TRBV30; J gene: TRBJ2-7; CDR3 length: 12; D gene: TRBD2; CDR3 protein: CAWMGGAYEQYF
V gene: TRBV27; J gene: TRBJ1-1; CDR3 length: 14; D gene: TRBD1; CDR3 protein: CASRPRGQHTEAFF
V gene: TRBV11-2; J gene: TRBJ1-2; CDR3 length: 13; D gene: .; CDR3 protein: CASSLRREDGYTF
V gene: TRBV6-5; J gene: TRBJ1-2; CDR3 length: 13; D gene: .; CDR3 protein: CASSLGGGGGYTF
V gene: TRBV18; J gene: TRBJ2-3; CDR3 length: 15; D gene: .; CDR3 protein: CASSLGEQVADTQYF
V gene: TRBV19; J gene: TRBJ1-2; CDR3 length: 18; D gene: .; CDR3 protein: CASTHTGGASNLNYGYTF
V gene: TRBV11-2; J gene: TRBJ1-3; CDR3 length: 18; D gene: TRBD1; CDR3 protein: CASSSTRSQGAGGNTIYF
V gene: TRBV10-3; J gene: TRBJ2-7; CDR3 length: 14; D gene: .; CDR3 protein: CAISKGDLTYEQYF
V gene: TRBV27; J gene: TRBJ2-3; CDR3 length: 17; D gene: TRBD1; CDR3 protein: CASSLFTGDPGTDTQYF
V gene: TRBV5-1; J gene: TRBJ2-5; CDR3 length: 14; D gene: TRBD1; CDR3 protein: CASSPGTGGETQYF
V gene: TRBV11-2; J gene: TRBJ1-1; CDR3 length: 14; D gene: .; CDR3 protein: CASSFSQGRSEAFF
V gene: TRBV11-2; J gene: TRBJ2-5; CDR3 length: 13; D gene: .; CDR3 protein: CASSSGSSAAQYF
V gene: TRBV7-2; J gene: TRBJ2-5; CDR3 length: 17; D gene: .; CDR3 protein: CASSSTFGGLLVETQYF
V gene: TRBV5-1; J gene: TRBJ2-7; CDR3 length: 15; D gene: TRBD2; CDR3 protein: CASKNGTSESYEQYF
V gene: TRBV27; J gene: TRBJ2-1; CDR3 length: 13; D gene: .; CDR3 protein: CASSLVWEAEQFF
V gene: TRBV6-1; J gene: TRBJ1-1; CDR3 length: 13; D gene: .; CDR3 protein: CASSTPGATEAFF
V gene: TRBV6-7; J gene: TRBJ1-5; CDR3 length: 16; D gene: TRBD1; CDR3 protein: CASSKPGQRINQPQHF
V gene: TRBV19; J gene: TRBJ1-4; CDR3 length: 14; D gene: .; CDR3 protein: CASTPRATNEKLFF
V gene: TRBV5-6; J gene: TRBJ1-2; CDR3 length: 15; D gene: TRBD1; CDR3 protein: CASSPTGTAFYGYTF
V gene: TRBV4-1; J gene: TRBJ2-3; CDR3 length: 14; D gene: .; CDR3 protein: CASRRVTGTDTQYF
V gene: TRBV12-5; J gene: TRBJ2-5; CDR3 length: 16; D gene: TRBD1; CDR3 protein: CASGSRDRSYQETQYF
V gene: TRBV18; J gene: TRBJ2-7; CDR3 length: 14; D gene: .; CDR3 protein: CASSPRLAGDEQYF
V gene: TRBV27; J gene: TRBJ2-7; CDR3 length: 13; D gene: .; CDR3 protein: CASRPGLKYEQYF
V gene: TRBV27; J gene: TRBJ2-7; CDR3 length: 14; D gene: .; CDR3 protein: CASSLSDRGYEQYF
V gene: TRBV4-1; J gene: TRBJ1-1; CDR3 length: 14; D gene: TRBD1; CDR3 protein: CASRPRDRVTEAFF
V gene: TRBV11-2; J gene: TRBJ1-6; CDR3 length: 15; D gene: .; CDR3 protein: CASSLGGSGNSPLHF
V gene: TRBV5-1; J gene: TRBJ2-3; CDR3 length: 14; D gene: TRBD1; CDR3 protein: CASSFQGDTDTQYF
V gene: TRBV6-6; J gene: TRBJ2-5; CDR3 length: 16; D gene: TRBD2; CDR3 protein: CASKLAGGPVGETQYF
V gene: TRBV19; J gene: TRBJ2-3; CDR3 length: 15; D gene: .; CDR3 protein: CASSMGRTRTDTQYF
V gene: TRBV19; J gene: TRBJ2-7; CDR3 length: 15; D gene: TRBD1; CDR3 protein: CASSILTGGTYEQYF
V gene: TRBV4-1; J gene: TRBJ2-3; CDR3 length: 20; D gene: .; CDR3 protein: CASSQDSGGAGRFGTDTQYF